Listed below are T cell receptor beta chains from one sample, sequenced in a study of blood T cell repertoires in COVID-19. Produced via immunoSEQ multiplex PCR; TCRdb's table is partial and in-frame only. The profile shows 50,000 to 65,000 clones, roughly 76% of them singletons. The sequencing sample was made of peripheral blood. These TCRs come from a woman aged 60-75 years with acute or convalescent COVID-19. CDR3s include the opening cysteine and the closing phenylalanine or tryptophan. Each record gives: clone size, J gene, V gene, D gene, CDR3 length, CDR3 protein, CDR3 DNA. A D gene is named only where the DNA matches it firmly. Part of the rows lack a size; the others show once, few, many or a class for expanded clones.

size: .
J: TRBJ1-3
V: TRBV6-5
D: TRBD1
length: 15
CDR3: CASSLTGTGGNTIYF
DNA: TGTGCCAGCAGCCTAACTGGGACAGGGGGAAACACCATATATTTT

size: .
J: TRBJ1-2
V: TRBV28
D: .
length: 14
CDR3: CASSLRDTLGGYTF
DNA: TGTGCCAGCAGTTTGAGGGACACGCTGGGAGGCTACACCTTC

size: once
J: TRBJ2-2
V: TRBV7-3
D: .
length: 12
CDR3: CASSPNTGELFF
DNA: TGTGCCAGCAGCCCAAACACCGGGGAGCTGTTTTTT

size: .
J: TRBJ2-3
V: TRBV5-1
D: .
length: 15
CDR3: CASSLAGIGTDTQYF
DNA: TGCGCCAGCAGCTTGGCAGGGATAGGCACAGATACGCAGTATTTT

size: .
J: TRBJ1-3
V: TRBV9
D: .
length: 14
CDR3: CASSVETSGNTIYF
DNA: TGTGCCAGCAGCGTAGAAACTTCTGGAAACACCATATATTTT

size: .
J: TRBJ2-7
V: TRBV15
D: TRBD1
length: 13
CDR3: CATSMTGLNEQYF
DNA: TGTGCCACCAGCATGACAGGGCTCAACGAGCAGTACTTC

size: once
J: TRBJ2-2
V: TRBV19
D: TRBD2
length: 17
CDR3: CASSPFLWAGETGELFF
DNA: TGTGCCAGTAGCCCGTTTCTATGGGCGGGAGAAACCGGGGAGCTGTTTTTT

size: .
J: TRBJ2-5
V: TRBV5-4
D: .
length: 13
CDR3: CASSVPSQETQYF
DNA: TGTGCCAGCAGCGTTCCTAGTCAAGAGACCCAGTACTTC

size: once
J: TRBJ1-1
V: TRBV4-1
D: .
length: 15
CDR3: CASSHAGFSGELAFF
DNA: TGCGCCAGCAGCCATGCAGGGTTTTCGGGCGAATTAGCTTTCTTT

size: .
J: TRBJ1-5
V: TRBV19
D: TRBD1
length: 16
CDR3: CASSPLDRGNGQPQHF
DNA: TGTGCCAGTAGTCCCCTGGACAGGGGAAATGGTCAGCCCCAGCATTTT

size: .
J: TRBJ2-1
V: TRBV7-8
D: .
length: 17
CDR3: CASSLGHPPSVYNEQFF
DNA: TGTGCCAGCAGCTTGGGGCACCCTCCATCGGTCTACAATGAGCAGTTCTTC

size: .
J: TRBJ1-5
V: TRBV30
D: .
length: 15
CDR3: CAWSNQAFSNQPQHF
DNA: TGTGCCTGGAGTAATCAGGCTTTCAGCAATCAGCCCCAGCATTTT

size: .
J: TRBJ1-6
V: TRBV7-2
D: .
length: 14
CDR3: CASSQQGYNSPLHF
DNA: TGTGCCAGCAGCCAACAGGGATATAATTCACCCCTCCACTTT

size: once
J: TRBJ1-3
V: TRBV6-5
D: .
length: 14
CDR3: CASIVENSGNTIYF
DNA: TGTGCCAGCATAGTAGAGAACTCTGGAAACACCATATATTTT

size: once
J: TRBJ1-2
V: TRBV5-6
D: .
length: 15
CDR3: CASSWGYEANYGYTF
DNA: TGTGCCAGCAGTTGGGGCTACGAAGCTAACTATGGCTACACCTTC

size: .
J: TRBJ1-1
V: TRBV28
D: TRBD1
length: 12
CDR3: CASRDTTGGAFF
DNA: TGTGCCAGCAGGGATACCACAGGGGGAGCTTTCTTT

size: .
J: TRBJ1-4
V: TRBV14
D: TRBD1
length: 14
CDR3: CASSQRQGSEKLFF
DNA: TGTGCCAGCAGCCAACGACAGGGCAGTGAAAAACTGTTTTTT

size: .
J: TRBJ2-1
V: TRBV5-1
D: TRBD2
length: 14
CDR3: CASRGASGSNEQFF
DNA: TGCGCCAGCAGGGGGGCTAGCGGGAGTAATGAGCAGTTCTTC

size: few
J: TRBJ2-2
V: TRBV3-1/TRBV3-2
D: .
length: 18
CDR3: CASSQGFGGVLNTGELFF
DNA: TGTGCCAGCAGCCAAGGATTTGGCGGGGTTTTAAACACCGGGGAGCTGTTTTTT

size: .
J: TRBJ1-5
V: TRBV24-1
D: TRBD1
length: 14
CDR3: CATSQTGGNQPQHF
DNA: TGTGCCACCAGCCAGACAGGGGGCAATCAGCCCCAGCATTTT

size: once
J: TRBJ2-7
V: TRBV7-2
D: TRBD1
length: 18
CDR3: CASSLVYFRTGSSYEQYF
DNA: TGTGCCAGCAGCTTAGTGTATTTTAGGACAGGGAGCTCCTACGAGCAGTACTTC

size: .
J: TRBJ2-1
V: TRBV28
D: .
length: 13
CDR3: CASSPGTFNEQFF
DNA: TGTGCCAGCAGTCCCGGGACTTTCAATGAGCAGTTCTTC

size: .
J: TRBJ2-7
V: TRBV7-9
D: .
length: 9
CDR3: CAVGGRQYF
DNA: TGTGCCGTGGGGGGACGGCAGTACTTC

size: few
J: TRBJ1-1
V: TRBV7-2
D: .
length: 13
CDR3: CASSLDSPGEAFF
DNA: TGTGCCAGCAGCTTAGATTCCCCAGGGGAAGCTTTCTTT

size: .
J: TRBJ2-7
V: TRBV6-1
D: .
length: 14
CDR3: CASSEGAASYEQYF
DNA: TGTGCCAGCAGTGAAGGGGCAGCTTCATACGAGCAGTACTTC

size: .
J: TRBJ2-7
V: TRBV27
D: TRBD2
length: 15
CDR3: CASSFTGLTSYEQYF
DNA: TGTGCCAGCAGTTTTACGGGACTAACCTCCTACGAGCAGTACTTC

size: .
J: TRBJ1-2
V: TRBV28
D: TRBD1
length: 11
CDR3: CASGTVYGYTF
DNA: TGTGCCAGCGGGACAGTGTATGGCTACACCTTC

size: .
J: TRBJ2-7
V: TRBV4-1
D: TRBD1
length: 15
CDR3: CASSQAADRRYEQYF
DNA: TGCGCCAGCAGCCAAGCTGCGGACAGGCGGTACGAGCAGTACTTC

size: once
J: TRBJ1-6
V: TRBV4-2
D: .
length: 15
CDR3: CASSRTLEINSPLHF
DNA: TGTGCCAGCAGCCGGACTCTTGAGATTAATTCACCCCTCCACTTT

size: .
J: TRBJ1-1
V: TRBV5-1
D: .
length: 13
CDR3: CASRGLGDTEAFF
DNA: TGCGCCAGCAGGGGACTGGGGGACACTGAAGCTTTCTTT

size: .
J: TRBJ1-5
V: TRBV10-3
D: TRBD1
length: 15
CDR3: CAISPGTGFNQPQHF
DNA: TGTGCCATCAGTCCCGGGACAGGATTCAATCAGCCCCAGCATTTT

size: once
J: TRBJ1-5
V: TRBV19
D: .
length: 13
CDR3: CASGGTAYQPQHF
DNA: TGTGCCAGCGGCGGGACGGCCTATCAGCCCCAGCATTTT

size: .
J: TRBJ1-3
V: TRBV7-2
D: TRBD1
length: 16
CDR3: CASSFGTGRTGNTIYF
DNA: TGTGCCAGCAGCTTCGGGACAGGGAGGACGGGAAACACCATATATTTT

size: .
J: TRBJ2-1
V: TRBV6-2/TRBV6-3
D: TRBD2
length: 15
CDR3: CASSSGTSGGIEQFF
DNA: TGTGCCAGCAGTTCAGGGACTAGCGGGGGAATTGAGCAGTTCTTC

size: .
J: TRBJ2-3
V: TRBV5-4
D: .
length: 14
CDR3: CASSLGQGLDTQYF
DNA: TGTGCCAGCAGCTTAGGTCAGGGTCTAGATACGCAGTATTTT